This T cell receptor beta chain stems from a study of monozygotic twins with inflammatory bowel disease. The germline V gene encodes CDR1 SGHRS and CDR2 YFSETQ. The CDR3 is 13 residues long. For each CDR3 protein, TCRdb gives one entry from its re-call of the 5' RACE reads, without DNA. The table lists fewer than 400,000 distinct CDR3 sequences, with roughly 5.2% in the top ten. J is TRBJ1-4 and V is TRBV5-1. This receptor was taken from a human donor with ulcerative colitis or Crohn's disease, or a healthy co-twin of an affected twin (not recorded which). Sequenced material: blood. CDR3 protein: CASSLEGNEKLFF.